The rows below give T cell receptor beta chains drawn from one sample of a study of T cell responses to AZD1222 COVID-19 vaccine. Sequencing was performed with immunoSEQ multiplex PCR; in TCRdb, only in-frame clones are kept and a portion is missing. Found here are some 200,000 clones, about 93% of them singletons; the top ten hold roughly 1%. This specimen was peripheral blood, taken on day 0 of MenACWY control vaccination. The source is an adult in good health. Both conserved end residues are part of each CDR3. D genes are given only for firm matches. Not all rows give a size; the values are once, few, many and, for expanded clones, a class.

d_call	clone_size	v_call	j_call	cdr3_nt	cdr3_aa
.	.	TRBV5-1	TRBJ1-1	TGCGCCAGCAGCCACCTTTCATCGAACACTGAAGCTTTCTTT	CASSHLSSNTEAFF
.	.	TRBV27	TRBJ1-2	TGTGCCAGCAGTTTAAATGTCAGAGAGGCCTATGGCTACACCTTC	CASSLNVREAYGYTF
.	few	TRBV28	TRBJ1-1	TGTGCCAGCAGCCGAGCGGGCTCGGAAACTGAAGCTTTCTTT	CASSRAGSETEAFF
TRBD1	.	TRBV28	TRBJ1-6	TGTGCCAGCACCCCCCGGGACAGGGAGGGATCACCCCTCCACTTT	CASTPRDREGSPLHF
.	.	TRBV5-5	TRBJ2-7	TGTGCCAGCAGCTTCTTCAGCTACGAGCAGTACTTC	CASSFFSYEQYF
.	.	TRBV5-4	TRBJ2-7	TGTGCCAGCAGCTTCGGTCCTACGACCTACGAGCAGTACTTC	CASSFGPTTYEQYF
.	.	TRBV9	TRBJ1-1	TGTGCCAGCAGCGTAGGGGTATCGCCGCGGGGCACTGAAGCTTTCTTT	CASSVGVSPRGTEAFF
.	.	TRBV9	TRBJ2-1	TGTGCCAGCAGCCAAAGGCGGGATGAGCAGTTCTTC	CASSQRRDEQFF
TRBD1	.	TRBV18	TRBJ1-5	TGTGCCAGCTCACTTCAGGGGGCTAGCAATCAGCCCCAGCATTTT	CASSLQGASNQPQHF
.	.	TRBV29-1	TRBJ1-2	TGCAGCGTTGATCCGGGATCGGATGGCTACACCTTC	CSVDPGSDGYTF
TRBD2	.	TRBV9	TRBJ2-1	TGTGCCAGCAGCGTAGCTCCAGCGGGGGGATACAATGAGCAGTTCTTC	CASSVAPAGGYNEQFF
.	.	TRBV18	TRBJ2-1	TGTGCCAGCTCACCACCGGTCTCACTTGCTAACAATGAGCAGTTCTTC	CASSPPVSLANNEQFF
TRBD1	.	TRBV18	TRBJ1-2	TGTGCCAGCTCACCAGGGACAGATAATGGCTACACCTTC	CASSPGTDNGYTF
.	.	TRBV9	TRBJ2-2	TGTGCCAGCAGCGGACCGGCAAAATCGAACACCGGGGAGCTGTTTTTT	CASSGPAKSNTGELFF
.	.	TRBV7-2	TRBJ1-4	TGTGCCAGCAGCTTAAGGGGGGCGCAGGGATTTGGGGAAAAACTGTTTTTT	CASSLRGAQGFGEKLFF
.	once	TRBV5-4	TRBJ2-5	TGTGCCAGCAGCCCCTCCACAGGGAGGCAAGAGACCCAGTACTTC	CASSPSTGRQETQYF
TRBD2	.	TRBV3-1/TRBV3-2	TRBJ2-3	TGTGCCAGCAGCCAAGTCATCCTAGCGGGGGTGATGAGCACAGATACGCAGTATTTT	CASSQVILAGVMSTDTQYF
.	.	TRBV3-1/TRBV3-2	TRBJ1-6	TGTGCCAGCAGCCCCCTGACAGGTGGGAATTCACCCCTCCACTTT	CASSPLTGGNSPLHF
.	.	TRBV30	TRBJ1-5	TGTGCCTGGAGCTATCATAGCAATCAGCCCCAGCATTTT	CAWSYHSNQPQHF
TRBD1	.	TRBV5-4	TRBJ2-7	TGTGCCAGCAGTTCAGGGGGACAGGGGGCTTACGAGCAGTACTTC	CASSSGGQGAYEQYF
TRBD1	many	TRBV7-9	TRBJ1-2	TGTGCCAGCAGCCCGACAGGGGGAGAGAACTTTGCTAACTATGGCTACACCTTC	CASSPTGGENFANYGYTF
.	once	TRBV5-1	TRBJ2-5	TGCGCCAGCAGCGGGAGCACAGGGTTAGTCCAAGAGACCCAGTACTTC	CASSGSTGLVQETQYF
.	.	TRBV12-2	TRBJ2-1	TGTGCAAGTCGCTTAGTGTGCCGGACTAGCCGTTCCCACAATGAGCAGTTCTTC	CASRLVCRTSRSHNEQFF
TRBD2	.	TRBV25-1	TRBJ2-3	TGTGCCAGCAGCGACCCTACTAGCGGGGGGGGCACAGATACGCAGTATTTT	CASSDPTSGGGTDTQYF
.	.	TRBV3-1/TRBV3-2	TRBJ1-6	TGTGCCAGCAGCCAAGTCGGTGCGGGGGCAGGTTCACCCCTCCACTTT	CASSQVGAGAGSPLHF
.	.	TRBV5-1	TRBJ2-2	TGCGCCAGCAGCTTGGCCCGGCGGGAACCCGGGGAGCTGTTTTTT	CASSLARREPGELFF
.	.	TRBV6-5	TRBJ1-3	TGTGCCAGCAGCGGACAGTCTGGAAACACCATATATTTT	CASSGQSGNTIYF
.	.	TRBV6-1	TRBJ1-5	TGTGCCAGCAGTGGTTGGACCGGTGCCTCCAATCAGCCCCAGCATTTT	CASSGWTGASNQPQHF
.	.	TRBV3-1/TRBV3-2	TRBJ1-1	TGTGCCAGCAGCCCTATTGGCCGGGGGATCACTGAAGCTTTCTTT	CASSPIGRGITEAFF
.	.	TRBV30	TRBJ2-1	TGTGCCTGGAGTGATAATGAGCAGTTCTTC	CAWSDNEQFF
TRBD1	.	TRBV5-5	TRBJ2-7	TGTGCCAGCAGCCTGGGACAGGGGGGCTCCGAGCAGTACTTC	CASSLGQGGSEQYF
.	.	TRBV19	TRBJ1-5	TGTGCCAGTAGTAGGGAACGGCTCGGCAATCAGCCCCAGCATTTT	CASSRERLGNQPQHF
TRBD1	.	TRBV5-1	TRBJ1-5	TGCGCCAGCAGCCCGGACAGGGCTGGGCAGCCCCAGCATTTT	CASSPDRAGQPQHF
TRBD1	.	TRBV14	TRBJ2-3	TGTGCCAGCAGCCTTAGAGGGGGACAGCTAAGGGATACGCAGTATTTT	CASSLRGGQLRDTQYF
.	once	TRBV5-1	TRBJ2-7	TGCGCCAGTGCCGGGACGTCCTACGAGCAGTACTTC	CASAGTSYEQYF
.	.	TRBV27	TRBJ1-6	TGTGCCAGCAGTTTAGGTTTCGGGGCCAATAATTCACCCCTCCACTTT	CASSLGFGANNSPLHF
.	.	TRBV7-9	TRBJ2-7	TGTGCCAGCAGCGAACAGGGAAACGAGCAGTACTTC	CASSEQGNEQYF
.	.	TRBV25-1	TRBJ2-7	TGTGCCAGCAGTGGGACTGGAAGGGAGCAGTACTTC	CASSGTGREQYF
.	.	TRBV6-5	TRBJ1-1	TGTGCCAGCAGTTACTCGGGTCCAAGTGAAGCTTTCTTT	CASSYSGPSEAFF
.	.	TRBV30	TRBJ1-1	TGTGCCTGGAGTCACTGGACCGCCACCGTTGAAGCTTTCTTT	CAWSHWTATVEAFF
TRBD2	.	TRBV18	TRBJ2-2	TGTGCCAGCTCGCCTAGACTAGCGCCCAACACCGGGGAGCTGTTTTTT	CASSPRLAPNTGELFF
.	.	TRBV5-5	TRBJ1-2	TGTGCCAGCAGCTTGCTAGGGTCTGGTGGCTACACCTTC	CASSLLGSGGYTF
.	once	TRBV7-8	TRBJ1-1	TGTGCCAGCAGCTTAGCTCCCGGGACGGCCGAGTACATGAACACTGAAGCTTTCTTT	CASSLAPGTAEYMNTEAFF
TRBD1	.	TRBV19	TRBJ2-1	TGTGCCAGTAACCCAGGGGGCCGGTCCTACAATGAGCAGTTCTTC	CASNPGGRSYNEQFF
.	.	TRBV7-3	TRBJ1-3	TGTGCCAGCAGCTTGGGGGGGCGCGGAAACACCATATATTTT	CASSLGGRGNTIYF
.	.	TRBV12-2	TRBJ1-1	TGTGCAAGTCGCTTAACTGAGGGACCTAACACTGAAGCTTTCTTT	CASRLTEGPNTEAFF
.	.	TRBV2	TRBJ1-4	TGTGCCAGCAGGATGGAAAAACTGTTTTTT	CASRMEKLFF
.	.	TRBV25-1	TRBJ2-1	TGTGCCAGCTCACTAGGGTCCCTCTCCTACAATGAGCAGTTCTTC	CASSLGSLSYNEQFF